The present T cell receptor beta chain was sequenced within a study of T-cell memory formation after mild COVID-19. About the study: The TCR clusters were mostly specific to one donor.

In germline, CDR1 is SQVTM, CDR2 ANQGSEA. This CDR3 is built from 13 residues. V was pared by 3 bases and J by 2 bases, with 3 bases of the junction left unmatched. Broader study findings: CD4+ bias marked clones expanding day 15 to 37, unlike balanced contracting clones. The study detected some responding clones in pre-infection memory, suggesting cross-reactive memory joined.

As to this clonotype: Its antigen remains unidentified.

A 5'RACE reaction primed in the constant segment made cDNA libraries of TCR alpha and TCR beta, and these carried sample barcodes and UMIs. MiXCR, run by TCRdb on the 5' RACE reads, gives a single entry per CDR3 protein. The data contain 350,000 to 500,000 distinct CDR3 sequences, over 15% of them singletons. The TCR comes from a young man who had mild COVID-19 (a few samples of this study predate the infection). Cell type and time point are not known. The V and J genes are TRBV29-1 and TRBJ2-5; 7 positions match TRBD2. The sample was PBMCs or a T cell subset sorted from them (not recorded which). Here the CDR3 reads CSVEVGGQETQYF. The CDR3 DNA follows: TGCAGCGTTGAGGTGGGGGGGCAAGAGACCCAGTACTTC.